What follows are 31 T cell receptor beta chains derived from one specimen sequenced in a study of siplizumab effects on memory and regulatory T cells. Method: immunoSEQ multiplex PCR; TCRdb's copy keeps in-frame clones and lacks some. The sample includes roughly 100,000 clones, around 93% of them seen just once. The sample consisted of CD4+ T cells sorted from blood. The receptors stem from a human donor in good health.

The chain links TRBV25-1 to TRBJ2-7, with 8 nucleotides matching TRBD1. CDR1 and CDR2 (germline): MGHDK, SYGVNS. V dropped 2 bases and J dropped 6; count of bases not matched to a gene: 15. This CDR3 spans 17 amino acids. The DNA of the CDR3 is TGTGCCAGCAGTGAAGAGGGAAGGACAGGGAAGGGCTTCGAGCAGTACTTC. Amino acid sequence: CASSEEGRTGKGFEQYF.

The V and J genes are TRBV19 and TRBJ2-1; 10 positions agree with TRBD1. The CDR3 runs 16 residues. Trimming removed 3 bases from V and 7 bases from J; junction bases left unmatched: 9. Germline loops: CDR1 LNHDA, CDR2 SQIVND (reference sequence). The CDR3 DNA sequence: TGTGCCAGTAGTATGACAGGGGGCGCATTGGGGAATGAGCAGTTCTTC. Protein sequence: CASSMTGGALGNEQFF.

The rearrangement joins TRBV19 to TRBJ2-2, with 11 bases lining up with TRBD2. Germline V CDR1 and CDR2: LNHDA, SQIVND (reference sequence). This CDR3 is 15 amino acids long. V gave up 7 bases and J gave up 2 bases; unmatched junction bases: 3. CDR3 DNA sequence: TGTGCCAGTACTACTAGCGGGAGAAACACCGGGGAGCTGTTTTTT. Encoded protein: CASTTSGRNTGELFF.

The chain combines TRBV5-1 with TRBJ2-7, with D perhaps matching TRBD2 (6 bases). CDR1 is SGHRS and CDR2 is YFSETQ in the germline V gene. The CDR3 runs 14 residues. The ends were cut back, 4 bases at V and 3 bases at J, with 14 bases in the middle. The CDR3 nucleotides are TGCGCCAGCAGCCCGGGGGTATTTGGCTACGAGCAGTACTTC. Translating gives CASSPGVFGYEQYF.

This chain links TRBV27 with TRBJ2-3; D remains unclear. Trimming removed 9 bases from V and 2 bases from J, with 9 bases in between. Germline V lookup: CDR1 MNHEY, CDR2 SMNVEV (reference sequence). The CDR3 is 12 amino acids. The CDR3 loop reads CASRAFTDTQYF. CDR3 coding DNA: TGTGCCAGTCGGGCATTCACAGATACGCAGTATTTT.

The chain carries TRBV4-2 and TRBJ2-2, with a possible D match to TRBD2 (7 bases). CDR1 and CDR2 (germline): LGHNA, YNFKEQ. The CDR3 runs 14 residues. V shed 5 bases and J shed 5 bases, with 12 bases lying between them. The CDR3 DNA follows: TGTGCCAGCAGCGGGGGGGCGCGAACCGGGGAGCTGTTTTTT. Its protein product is CASSGGARTGELFF.

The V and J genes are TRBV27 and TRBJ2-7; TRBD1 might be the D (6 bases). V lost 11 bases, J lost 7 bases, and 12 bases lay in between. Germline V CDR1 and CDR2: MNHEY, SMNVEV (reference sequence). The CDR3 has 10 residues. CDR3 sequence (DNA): TGTGCCTTACCAGGGGTTGAGCAGTACTTC. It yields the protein CALPGVEQYF.

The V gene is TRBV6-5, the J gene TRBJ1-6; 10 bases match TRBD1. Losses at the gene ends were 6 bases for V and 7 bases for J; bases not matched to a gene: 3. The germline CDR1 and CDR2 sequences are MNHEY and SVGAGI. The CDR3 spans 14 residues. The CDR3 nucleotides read TGTGCCAGCAGCGACAGGGGGCTCAATTCACCCCTCCACTTT. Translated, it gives CASSDRGLNSPLHF.

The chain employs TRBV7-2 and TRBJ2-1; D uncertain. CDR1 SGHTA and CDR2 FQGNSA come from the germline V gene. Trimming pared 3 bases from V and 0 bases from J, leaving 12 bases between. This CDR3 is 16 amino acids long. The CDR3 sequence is CASSFRRISSYNEQFF. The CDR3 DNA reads TGTGCCAGCAGCTTTCGGCGTATAAGCTCCTACAATGAGCAGTTCTTC. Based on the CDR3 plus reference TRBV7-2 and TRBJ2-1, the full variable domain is GAGVSQSPSNKVTEKGKDVELRCDPISGHTALYWYRQSLGQGLEFLIYFQGNSAPDKSGLPSDRFSAERTGGSVSTLTIQRTQQEDSAVYLCASSFRRISSYNEQFFGPGTRLTVL.

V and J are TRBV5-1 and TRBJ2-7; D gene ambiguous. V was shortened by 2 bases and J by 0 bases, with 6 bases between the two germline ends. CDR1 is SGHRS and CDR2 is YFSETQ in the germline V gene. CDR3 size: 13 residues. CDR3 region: CASSFGSSYEQYF. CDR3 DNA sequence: TGCGCCAGCAGCTTTGGCAGCTCCTACGAGCAGTACTTC.

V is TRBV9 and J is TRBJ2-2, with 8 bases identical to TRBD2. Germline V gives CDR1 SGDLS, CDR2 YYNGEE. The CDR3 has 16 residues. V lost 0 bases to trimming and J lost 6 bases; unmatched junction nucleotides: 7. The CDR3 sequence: CASSVARLAGPGELFF. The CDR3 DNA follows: TGTGCCAGCAGCGTAGCTCGATTAGCGGGACCCGGGGAGCTGTTTTTT.

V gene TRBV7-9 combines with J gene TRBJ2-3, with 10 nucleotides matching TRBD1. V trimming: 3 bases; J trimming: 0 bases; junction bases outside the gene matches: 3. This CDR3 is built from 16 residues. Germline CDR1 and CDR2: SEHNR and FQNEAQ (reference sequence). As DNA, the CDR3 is TGTGCCAGCAGCTTCAGGACAGGGGGTAGCACAGATACGCAGTATTTT. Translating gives CASSFRTGGSTDTQYF. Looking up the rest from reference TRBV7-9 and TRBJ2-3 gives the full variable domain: DTGVSQNPRHKITKRGQNVTFRCDPISEHNRLYWYRQTLGQGPEFLTYFQNEAQLEKSRLLSDRFSAERPKGSFSTLEIQRTEQGDSAMYLCASSFRTGGSTDTQYFGPGTRLTVL.

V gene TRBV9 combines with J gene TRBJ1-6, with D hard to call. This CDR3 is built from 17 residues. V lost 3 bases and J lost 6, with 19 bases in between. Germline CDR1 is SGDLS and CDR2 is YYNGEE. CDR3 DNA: TGTGCCAGCAGCGCGGTACCGGCCCTGCCGGGTAATTCACCCCTCCACTTT. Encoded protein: CASSAVPALPGNSPLHF. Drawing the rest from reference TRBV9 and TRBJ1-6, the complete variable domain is DSGVTQTPKHLITATGQRVTLRCSPRSGDLSVYWYQQSLDQGLQFLIQYYNGEERAKGNILERFSAQQFPDLHSELNLSSLELGDSALYFCASSAVPALPGNSPLHFGNGTRLTVT.

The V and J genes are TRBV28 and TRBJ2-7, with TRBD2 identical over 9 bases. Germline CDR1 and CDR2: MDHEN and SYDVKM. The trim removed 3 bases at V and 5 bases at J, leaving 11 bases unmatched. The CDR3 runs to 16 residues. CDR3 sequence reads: CASSLRLAGNTDEQYF. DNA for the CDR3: TGTGCCAGCAGTTTGCGGCTAGCGGGGAACACCGACGAGCAGTACTTC.

The CDR3, as DNA: TGTGCCAGCAGCTTAGGAGGATTGGTTGGGACCTATGGCTACACCTTC. It specifies CASSLGGLVGTYGYTF. The J gene is TRBJ1-2, the V gene TRBV7-2; tentative D call: TRBD1 (5 bases). This CDR3 is built from 16 residues. Germline assignment: CDR1 SGHTA and CDR2 FQGNSA. The V end was cut by 1 base, the J end by 4 bases, with 16 bases between.

CDR3 sequence (DNA): TGTGCCAGTAGTATCGGGACAGGCGTAAACACCGGGGAGCTGTTTTTT. It codes for CASSIGTGVNTGELFF. This chain uses TRBV19 with TRBJ2-2; 8 bases align to TRBD1. The CDR3 sequence is 16 residues long. Germline trimming cut 3 bases from V and 2 bases from J; bases unmatched to any gene: 5. Germline CDR1 reads LNHDA; CDR2 reads SQIVND (reference sequence).

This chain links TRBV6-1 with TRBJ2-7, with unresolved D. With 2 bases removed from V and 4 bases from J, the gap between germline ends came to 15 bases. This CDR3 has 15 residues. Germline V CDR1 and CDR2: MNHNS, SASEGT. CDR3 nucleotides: TGTGCCAGCAGTGAAATGACAAGCGTTCCATACGAGCAGTACTTC. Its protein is CASSEMTSVPYEQYF.

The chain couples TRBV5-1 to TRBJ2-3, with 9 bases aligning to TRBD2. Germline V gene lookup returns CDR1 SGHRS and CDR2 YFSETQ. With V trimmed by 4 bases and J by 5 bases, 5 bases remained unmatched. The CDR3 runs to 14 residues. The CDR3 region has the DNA TGCGCCAGCAGCCCCGGGACTAGCCAAGATACGCAGTATTTT. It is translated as CASSPGTSQDTQYF.

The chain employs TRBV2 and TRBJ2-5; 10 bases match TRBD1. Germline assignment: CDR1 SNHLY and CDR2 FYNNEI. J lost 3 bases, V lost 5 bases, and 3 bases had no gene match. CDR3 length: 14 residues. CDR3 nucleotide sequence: TGTGCCAGCAGTTGGGACAGGGGAGAAGAGACCCAGTACTTC. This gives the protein CASSWDRGEETQYF.

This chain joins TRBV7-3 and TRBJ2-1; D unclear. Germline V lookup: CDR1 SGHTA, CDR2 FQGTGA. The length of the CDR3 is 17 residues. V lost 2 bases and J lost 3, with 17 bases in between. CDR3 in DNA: TGTGCCAGCAGCTTAGGGGTAGGTAGGCGTGACTACAATGAGCAGTTCTTC. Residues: CASSLGVGRRDYNEQFF.

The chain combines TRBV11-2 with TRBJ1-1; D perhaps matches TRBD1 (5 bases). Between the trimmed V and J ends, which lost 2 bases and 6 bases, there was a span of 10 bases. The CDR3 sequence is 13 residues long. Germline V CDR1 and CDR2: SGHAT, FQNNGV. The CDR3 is CASSLLGVAEAFF. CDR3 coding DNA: TGTGCCAGCAGCTTACTAGGGGTAGCTGAAGCTTTCTTT.

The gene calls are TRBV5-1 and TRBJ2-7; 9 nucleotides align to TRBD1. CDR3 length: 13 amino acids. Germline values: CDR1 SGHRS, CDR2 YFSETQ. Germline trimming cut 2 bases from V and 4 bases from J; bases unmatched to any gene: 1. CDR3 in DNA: TGCGCCAGCAGCTTACAGGGGGCTTACGAGCAGTACTTC. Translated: CASSLQGAYEQYF.

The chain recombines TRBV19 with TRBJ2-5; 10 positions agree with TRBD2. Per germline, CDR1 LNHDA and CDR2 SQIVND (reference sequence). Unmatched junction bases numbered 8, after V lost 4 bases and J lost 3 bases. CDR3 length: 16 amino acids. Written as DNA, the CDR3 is TGTGCCAGTAGTACTCGCCGAACTAGCGGGAAAGAGACCCAGTACTTC. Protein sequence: CASSTRRTSGKETQYF.

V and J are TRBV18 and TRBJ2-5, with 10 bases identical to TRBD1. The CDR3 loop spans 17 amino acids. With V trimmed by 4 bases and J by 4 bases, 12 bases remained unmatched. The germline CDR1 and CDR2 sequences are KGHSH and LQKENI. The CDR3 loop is CASSQLTGGGLRETQYF. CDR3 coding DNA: TGTGCCAGCTCACAACTGACAGGGGGCGGATTGCGAGAGACCCAGTACTTC.

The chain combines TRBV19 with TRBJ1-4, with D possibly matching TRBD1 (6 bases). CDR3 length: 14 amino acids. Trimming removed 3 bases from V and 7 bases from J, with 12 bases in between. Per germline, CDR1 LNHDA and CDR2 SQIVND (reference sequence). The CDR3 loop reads CASSIGRGGEKLFF. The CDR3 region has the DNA TGTGCCAGTAGTATTGGCAGGGGCGGTGAAAAACTGTTTTTT. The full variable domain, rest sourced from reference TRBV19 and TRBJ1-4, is DGGITQSPKYLFRKEGQNVTLSCEQNLNHDAMYWYRQDPGQGLRLIYYSQIVNDFQKGDIAEGYSVSREKKESFPLTVTSAQKNPTAFYLCASSIGRGGEKLFFGSGTQLSVL.

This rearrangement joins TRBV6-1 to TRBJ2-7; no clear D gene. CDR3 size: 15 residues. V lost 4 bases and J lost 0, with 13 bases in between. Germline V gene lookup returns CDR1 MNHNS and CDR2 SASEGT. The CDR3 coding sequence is TGTGCCAGCAGTGTGGGCCGCTGGCCCTCCTACGAGCAGTACTTC. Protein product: CASSVGRWPSYEQYF.

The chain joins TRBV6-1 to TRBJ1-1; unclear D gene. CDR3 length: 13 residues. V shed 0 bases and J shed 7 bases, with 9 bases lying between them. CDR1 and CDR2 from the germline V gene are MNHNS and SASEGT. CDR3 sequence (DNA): TGTGCCAGCAGTGAAGCCACAGTTTTTGAAGCTTTCTTT. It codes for CASSEATVFEAFF.

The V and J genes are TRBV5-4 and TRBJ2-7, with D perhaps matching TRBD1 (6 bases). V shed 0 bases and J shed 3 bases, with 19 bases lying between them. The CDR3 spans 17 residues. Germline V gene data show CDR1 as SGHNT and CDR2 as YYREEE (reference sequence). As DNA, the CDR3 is TGTGCCAGCAGCTTGGAAATCCCCGGGGCAGGGGACTACGAGCAGTACTTC. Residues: CASSLEIPGAGDYEQYF.

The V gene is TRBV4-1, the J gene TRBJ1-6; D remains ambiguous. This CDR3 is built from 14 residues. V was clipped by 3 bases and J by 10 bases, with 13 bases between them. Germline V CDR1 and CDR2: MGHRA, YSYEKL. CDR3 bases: TGCGCCAGCAGCCACCCAGACCGTTGGTCACCCCTCCACTTT. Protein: CASSHPDRWSPLHF.

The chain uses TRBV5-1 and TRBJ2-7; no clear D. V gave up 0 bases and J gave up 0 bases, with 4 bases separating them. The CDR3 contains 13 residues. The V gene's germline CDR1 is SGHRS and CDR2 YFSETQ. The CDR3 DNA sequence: TGCGCCAGCAGCTTGGGGCGCTCCTACGAGCAGTACTTC. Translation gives CASSLGRSYEQYF.

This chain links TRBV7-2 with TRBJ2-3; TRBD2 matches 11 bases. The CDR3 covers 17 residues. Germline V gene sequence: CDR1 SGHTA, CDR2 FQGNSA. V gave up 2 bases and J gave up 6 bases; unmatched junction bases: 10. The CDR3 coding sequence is TGTGCCAGCAGCTTATCTAATTTAGCGGGAGGGAGGGATACGCAGTATTTT. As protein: CASSLSNLAGGRDTQYF.